A single sample gave rise to the 28 T cell receptor beta chains below, sequenced in a study of blood T cells in healthy people across ages. Primed by a sample-barcoded 5' primer and a J-beta primer mix, a second PCR proceeded for roughly 6 to 12 cycles. TCRdb used MiXCR to reprocess the 5' RACE reads, holding one entry per CDR3 protein. The table has roughly 500,000 distinct CDR3 sequences, approximately 30% seen once. The sample taken for sequencing was blood. The receptors derive from a woman in her sixties or seventies in good health.

This clonotype was observed a handful of times. The CDR3: CASSPNRGQGGVYGYTF. For the CDR3, the DNA is TGTGCCAGCAGCCCCAATCGAGGACAGGGGGGAGTTTATGGCTACACCTTC. This chain connects TRBV9 to TRBJ1-2; 10 bases fit TRBD1. Germline values: CDR1 SGDLS, CDR2 YYNGEE. CDR3 size: 17 residues. The trim removed 4 bases at V and 5 bases at J, leaving 14 bases unmatched.

V and J are TRBV28 and TRBJ2-7; perhaps D is TRBD1 or TRBD2 (5 bases each). V shed 6 bases and J shed 0 bases, with 15 bases lying between them. Germline V lookup: CDR1 MDHEN, CDR2 SYDVKM. The length of the CDR3 is 15 residues. CDR3 residues: CASSLVGTVSYEQYF. CDR3 bases: TGTGCCAGCAGCTTAGTCGGGACGGTCTCCTACGAGCAGTACTTC.

The chain couples TRBV20-1 to TRBJ2-5; no definite D call. The CDR3 runs to 13 residues. V lost 0 bases and J 2 bases, leaving 7 bases between the germline ends. Germline V gene lookup returns CDR1 DFQATT and CDR2 SNEGSKA (reference sequence). CDR3 sequence (DNA): TGCAGTGCTAGAGATCCCATACAAGAGACCCAGTACTTC. It is translated as CSARDPIQETQYF.

This clonotype was seen more than once but under ten times. The chain employs TRBV5-1 and TRBJ2-1, with 7 bases identical to TRBD2. Unmatched junction bases numbered 15, after V lost 4 bases and J lost 8 bases. The CDR3 is made up of 16 amino acids. Looked up from germline, CDR1 is SGHRS and CDR2 is YFSETQ. CDR3 in DNA: TGCGCCAGCAGCCCCGGGACTCTCCTCCGGGGGGATGAGCAGTTCTTC. This sequence encodes CASSPGTLLRGDEQFF.

This clonotype occurred a few times. The chain carries TRBV7-2 and TRBJ1-2; maybe TRBD1 (6 bases). Germline CDR1 SGHTA, CDR2 FQGNSA. This CDR3 is built from 14 residues. The V and J ends lost 5 bases and 3 bases respectively, with 13 bases between them. The CDR3 coding sequence is TGTGCCAGCAGCCTTCGACGGACAGACTATGGCTACACCTTC. This encodes CASSLRRTDYGYTF.

This clonotype has a handful of counts. V usage is TRBV5-1 and J usage is TRBJ2-1; 8 positions agree with TRBD1. The V segment lost 0 bases and the J segment 5 bases; nucleotides outside the gene matches: 7. Germline-derived CDR1 and CDR2 are SGHRS and YFSETQ. The CDR3 loop spans 16 amino acids. CDR3: CASSLVVGQGNNEQFF. CDR3 in DNA: TGCGCCAGCAGCTTGGTCGTCGGACAGGGTAACAATGAGCAGTTCTTC.

This clonotype showed up just once. The chain uses TRBV5-1 and TRBJ2-1; 12 bases line up with TRBD2. V lost 4 bases and J lost 4; bases outside the gene matches: 12. Per the germline V gene, CDR1 is SGHRS and CDR2 is YFSETQ. The CDR3 length is 18 residues. CDR3 nucleotide sequence: TGCGCCAGCAGCCCGACTAGCGGGGGACCAGGGAGGTACAATGAGCAGTTCTTC. Its protein product is CASSPTSGGPGRYNEQFF.

In its sample, this clonotype was seen a few times. V gene TRBV20-1 combines with J gene TRBJ2-5, with D hard to call. CDR3 length: 13 residues. From germline, CDR1 is DFQATT and CDR2 SNEGSKA (reference sequence). V dropped 2 bases and J dropped 4 bases, with 11 bases sitting between them. The CDR3: CSARSSWGETQYF. The CDR3 bases are TGCAGTGCTAGATCCAGTTGGGGAGAGACCCAGTACTTC.

The chain uses TRBV7-9 and TRBJ1-4; no clear D. Germline V gene sequence: CDR1 SEHNR, CDR2 FQNEAQ (reference sequence). CDR3 length: 15 residues. Trimming removed 5 bases from V and 0 bases from J, with 10 bases in between. The CDR3 DNA sequence: TGTGCCAGCAGCCCCCGGGATTCAACTAATGAAAAACTGTTTTTT. Amino acid sequence: CASSPRDSTNEKLFF.

J is TRBJ1-6 and V is TRBV5-1; 7 bases match TRBD1. J was trimmed by 7 bases and V by 5 bases; bases with no gene match: 6. The length of the CDR3 is 14 residues. Germline assignment: CDR1 SGHRS and CDR2 YFSETQ. CDR3 protein: CASREGAGNSPLHF. CDR3 nucleotide sequence: TGCGCCAGCAGGGAGGGGGCAGGGAATTCACCCCTCCACTTT. Looking up the rest from reference TRBV5-1 and TRBJ1-6 gives the full variable domain: KAGVTQTPRYLIKTRGQQVTLSCSPISGHRSVSWYQQTPGQGLQFLFEYFSETQRNKGNFPGRFSGRQFSNSRSEMNVSTLELGDSALYLCASREGAGNSPLHFGNGTRLTVT.

This clonotype came up a few times. Its ends do not fully match the called genes, so a read error is possible. The gene calls are TRBV7-2 and TRBJ1-6; D is unresolved. The germline gives CDR1 SGHTA, CDR2 FQGNSA. The CDR3 consists of 13 residues. DNA of the CDR3: TGTGCCAGCAGCTTAGTGGTCCATTCACCTCTCCACTTT. Protein: CASSLVVHSPLHF.

The chain is built from TRBV19 and TRBJ2-7, with 8 bases aligning to TRBD2. Trimming cost V 5 bases and J 0 bases; bases outside gene matches: 6. The CDR3 spans 15 residues. Per the germline V gene, CDR1 is LNHDA and CDR2 is SQIVND (reference sequence). The CDR3: CASSRLAGTSYEQYF. The CDR3 DNA is TGTGCCAGTAGTCGTCTAGCGGGTACCTCCTACGAGCAGTACTTC.

This clonotype was found a few times. The CDR3 here is CASSQDVVQGNSPLHF. The CDR3 nucleotides read TGCGCCAGCAGCCAAGATGTTGTGCAGGGGAATTCACCCCTCCACTTT. The gene calls are TRBV4-3 and TRBJ1-6, with D perhaps TRBD1 (6 bases). CDR1 LGHNA and CDR2 YSLEER come from the germline V gene. V was cut by 0 bases and J by 7 bases, with 13 bases left in between. The CDR3 is 16 amino acids.

The chain couples TRBV7-2 to TRBJ2-6; 7 bases are a match to TRBD1. V dropped 4 bases and J dropped 1; count of bases not matched to a gene: 7. Per the germline V gene, CDR1 is SGHTA and CDR2 is FQGNSA. The CDR3 extends over 17 amino acids. The CDR3: CASSSPGQSSGANVLTF. DNA for the CDR3: TGTGCCAGCAGCTCACCGGGACAGAGTTCTGGGGCCAACGTCCTGACTTTC. The whole variable domain, filled in from reference TRBV7-2 and TRBJ2-6, reads GAGVSQSPSNKVTEKGKDVELRCDPISGHTALYWYRQSLGQGLEFLIYFQGNSAPDKSGLPSDRFSAERTGGSVSTLTIQRTQQEDSAVYLCASSSPGQSSGANVLTFGAGSRLTVL.

In regard to this clonotype: One end of the junction does not line up with germline, which may come from a read error. J is TRBJ2-3 and V is TRBV20-1; the D gene is possibly TRBD2 (7 bases). The CDR3 is made up of 15 amino acids. Germline lookup yields CDR1 DFQATT and CDR2 SNEGSKA (reference sequence). The CDR3 DNA reads as TGCAGTGCCAGAGTGGGGGGGCCGTTTACAGATACGCAGTATTTT. As protein: CSARVGGPFTDTQYF.

CDR3 sequence reads: CASSDRGLVTDTQYF. The CDR3 region has the DNA TGTGCCAGCAGTGACAGGGGGCTAGTCACAGATACGCAGTATTTT. The chain has TRBV25-1 and TRBJ2-3; TRBD1 aligns across 8 bases. The CDR3 spans 15 residues. Germline V gene data show CDR1 as MGHDK and CDR2 as SYGVNS. J lost 2 bases, V lost 3 bases, and 4 bases had no gene match.

The gene calls are TRBV5-1 and TRBJ2-7, with a weak D call TRBD1 (5 bases). V lost 4 bases and J lost 5, with 16 bases in between. Germline V CDR1 and CDR2: SGHRS, YFSETQ. The CDR3 length is 14 residues. The CDR3 sequence: CASSKTAPSHEQYF. Written as DNA, the CDR3 is TGCGCCAGCAGCAAGACAGCTCCTTCCCACGAGCAGTACTTC.

V and J are TRBV2 and TRBJ1-2; D remains ambiguous. Germline V CDR1 and CDR2: SNHLY, FYNNEI. Trimming removed 2 bases at V and 4 bases at J, with 11 bases between. This CDR3 has 14 amino acids. The CDR3 coding sequence is TGTGCCAGCAGTGAACAGGCGATAGTCTATGGCTACACCTTC. Translating it yields CASSEQAIVYGYTF.

This chain uses TRBV5-1 with TRBJ1-5; weak D call: TRBD1 (5 bases). The ends were cut back, 4 bases at V and 3 bases at J, with 11 bases in the middle. The germline CDR1 and CDR2 sequences are SGHRS and YFSETQ. The CDR3 totals 14 residues. The CDR3 here is CASSAGSPNQPQHF. CDR3 nucleotides: TGCGCCAGCAGCGCAGGGTCCCCCAATCAGCCCCAGCATTTT.

V is TRBV10-3 and J is TRBJ2-1, with TRBD2 matching 8 bases. With 3 bases clipped from V and 0 bases from J, the junction kept 1 base outside the gene matches. CDR3 length: 15 amino acids. Germline V CDR1 and CDR2: ENHRY, SYGVKD. Here the CDR3 DNA reads TGTGCCATCAGTGATCTAGCGGGCTCCTACAATGAGCAGTTCTTC. Translated, it gives CAISDLAGSYNEQFF.

The chain recombines TRBV19 with TRBJ1-4; no clear D. Germline loops: CDR1 LNHDA, CDR2 SQIVND (reference sequence). Trimming left V 3 bases short and J 8 bases short, with 13 bases between. This CDR3 has 14 residues. The CDR3 DNA sequence: TGTGCCAGTAGTATTGGAACCCGTTCGGAAAAACTGTTTTTT. Its protein product is CASSIGTRSEKLFF.

The sample holds one count of this clonotype. The CDR3 end shows no conserved phenylalanine or tryptophan, and so a read error is likely. This chain connects TRBV20-1 to TRBJ1-5; D may be TRBD1 (6 bases). Per germline, CDR1 DFQATT and CDR2 SNEGSKA (reference sequence). CDR3 length equals 12 residues. V was cut by 2 bases and J by 6 bases, with 8 bases left in between. CDR3 sequence reads: CSARRGGQPQHL. The CDR3, as DNA: TGCAGTGCTAGAAGAGGGGGTCAGCCCCAGCATCTT.

At least ten counts were recorded for this clonotype. The CDR3 loop is CASSQSGGYNYGYTF. The CDR3 DNA reads TGTGCCAGCAGCCAGTCGGGAGGTTACAACTATGGCTACACCTTC. This chain joins TRBV14 and TRBJ1-2; no clear D. V lost 3 bases and J 2 bases, leaving 13 bases between the germline ends. This CDR3 contains 15 residues. The germline V gene encodes CDR1 SGHDN and CDR2 FVKESK.

CDR3 sequence reads: CASSPRNMNGNTEAFF. The CDR3 DNA reads TGTGCCAGCTCACCACGTAACATGAATGGCAACACTGAAGCTTTCTTT. This rearrangement joins TRBV18 to TRBJ1-1; D uncertain. Germline assignment: CDR1 KGHSH and CDR2 LQKENI. V was shortened by 1 base and J by 2 bases, with 14 bases between the two germline ends. The CDR3 contains 16 residues.

V gene TRBV20-1 combines with J gene TRBJ2-3, with D tentatively TRBD2 (6 bases). The CDR3 runs to 16 residues. V was shortened by 5 bases and J by 2 bases, with 20 bases between the two germline ends. Germline lookup yields CDR1 DFQATT and CDR2 SNEGSKA (reference sequence). The CDR3 DNA follows: TGCAGTGCTTCTGGACGGCCTAGCGAGGACACAGATACGCAGTATTTT. Translation: CSASGRPSEDTDTQYF.

The chain has TRBV10-3 and TRBJ1-6, with D hard to call. Germline V lookup: CDR1 ENHRY, CDR2 SYGVKD. The ends were cut back, 4 bases at V and 0 bases at J, with 7 bases in the middle. The CDR3 spans 15 residues. DNA for the CDR3: TGTGCCATCAGTGTTGAGGACTCCTATAATTCACCCCTCCACTTT. It yields the protein CAISVEDSYNSPLHF.

This clonotype was counted only a few times. The J gene is TRBJ2-5, the V gene TRBV29-1; possible D gene TRBD2, 5 bases. The CDR3 sequence is 12 residues long. V lost 3 bases to trimming and J lost 2 bases, with 7 bases between them. The germline V gene encodes CDR1 SQVTM and CDR2 ANQGSEA. The CDR3 DNA is TGCAGCGTTGACGCGGGTCAAGAGACCCAGTACTTC. It translates to CSVDAGQETQYF.

This sequence joins TRBV20-1 and TRBJ2-5; the match to TRBD2 covers 7 bases. This CDR3 is built from 14 residues. Germline V lookup: CDR1 DFQATT, CDR2 SNEGSKA (reference sequence). V trimming: 2 bases; J trimming: 2 bases; junction bases outside the gene matches: 5. The CDR3 is CSARLQAGQETQYF. Here the CDR3 DNA reads TGCAGTGCTAGACTCCAAGCGGGGCAAGAGACCCAGTACTTC.